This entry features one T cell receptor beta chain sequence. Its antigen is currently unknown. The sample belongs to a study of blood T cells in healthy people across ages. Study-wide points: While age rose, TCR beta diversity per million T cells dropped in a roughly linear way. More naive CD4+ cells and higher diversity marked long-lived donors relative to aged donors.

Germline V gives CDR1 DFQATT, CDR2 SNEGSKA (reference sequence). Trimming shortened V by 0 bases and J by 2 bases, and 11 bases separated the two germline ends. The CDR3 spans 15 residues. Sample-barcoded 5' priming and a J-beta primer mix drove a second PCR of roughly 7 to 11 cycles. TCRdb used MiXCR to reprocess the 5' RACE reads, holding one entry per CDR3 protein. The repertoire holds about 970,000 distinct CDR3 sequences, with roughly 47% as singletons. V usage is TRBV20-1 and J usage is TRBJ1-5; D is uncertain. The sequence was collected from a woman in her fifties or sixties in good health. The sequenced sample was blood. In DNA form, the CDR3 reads TGCAGTGCTAGAGATTCTCGGAGCGGCAATCAGCCCCAGCATTTT. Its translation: CSARDSRSGNQPQHF.